A selection of T cell receptor beta chains follows, all from one sample in a study of T cell responses to AZD1222 COVID-19 vaccine. Clones were read by immunoSEQ multiplex PCR, and TCRdb kept only the in-frame ones, dropping some. The sample yields about 120,000 clones, approximately 84% seen once. The sequencing used peripheral blood, collected on day 0 of AZD1222 vaccination. These receptors all come from an adult in good health. The CDR3 runs from the conserved cysteine through the conserved F or W. A D gene is named only where the DNA matches it firmly. Clone size, where shown, is once, few, many, or a class for clones that have expanded.

abundance: once; v_gene: TRBV18; j_gene: TRBJ1-1; d_gene: NA; CDR3nt: TGTGCCAGCTCGGAAGGGAAGAACACTGAAGCTTTCTTT; CDR3aa: CASSEGKNTEAFF
abundance: NA; v_gene: TRBV27; j_gene: TRBJ1-5; d_gene: TRBD1; CDR3nt: TGTGCCAGCAGTAAACAGGGGAGAAATCAGCCCCAGCATTTT; CDR3aa: CASSKQGRNQPQHF
abundance: NA; v_gene: TRBV7-2; j_gene: TRBJ1-5; d_gene: TRBD1; CDR3nt: TGTGCCAGCAGCTTAGTTGGGGACAGCTATCAGCCCCAGCATTTT; CDR3aa: CASSLVGDSYQPQHF
abundance: NA; v_gene: TRBV5-1; j_gene: TRBJ2-1; d_gene: TRBD2; CDR3nt: TGCGCCAGCAGCGAGACTAGCGGGAGTCGGAATGAGCAGTTCTTC; CDR3aa: CASSETSGSRNEQFF
abundance: few; v_gene: TRBV2; j_gene: TRBJ1-2; d_gene: NA; CDR3nt: TGTGCCAGCAGTGATCGGGGGATCTATGGCTACACCTTC; CDR3aa: CASSDRGIYGYTF
abundance: NA; v_gene: TRBV18; j_gene: TRBJ2-7; d_gene: TRBD2; CDR3nt: TGTGCCAGCTCACCACCGACTAGCGGGTACGAGCAGTACTTC; CDR3aa: CASSPPTSGYEQYF
abundance: NA; v_gene: TRBV11-2; j_gene: TRBJ2-5; d_gene: NA; CDR3nt: TGTGCCAGCAGCTTAGTGTGGAGGTCCCATCAAGAGACCCAGTACTTC; CDR3aa: CASSLVWRSHQETQYF
abundance: NA; v_gene: TRBV14; j_gene: TRBJ1-1; d_gene: TRBD1; CDR3nt: TGTGCCAGCAGCCAAGACAGGGGGACTGAAGCTTTCTTT; CDR3aa: CASSQDRGTEAFF
abundance: NA; v_gene: TRBV2; j_gene: TRBJ2-1; d_gene: NA; CDR3nt: TGTGCCAGCAGTCCGGGGACCTACAATGAGCAGTTCTTC; CDR3aa: CASSPGTYNEQFF
abundance: once; v_gene: TRBV19; j_gene: TRBJ1-6; d_gene: NA; CDR3nt: TGTGCCAGTAGTCCACGCCGGGAAAATTCACCCCTCCACTTT; CDR3aa: CASSPRRENSPLHF
abundance: NA; v_gene: TRBV6-5; j_gene: TRBJ2-7; d_gene: NA; CDR3nt: TGTGCCAGCAGCGCCGGGTCAGGCACCTACGAGCAGTACTTC; CDR3aa: CASSAGSGTYEQYF
abundance: NA; v_gene: TRBV3-1/TRBV3-2; j_gene: TRBJ1-3; d_gene: NA; CDR3nt: TGTGCCAGCGGTAGGGCAGCCATGCGGGGAAACACCATATATTTT; CDR3aa: CASGRAAMRGNTIYF
abundance: NA; v_gene: TRBV29-1; j_gene: TRBJ2-2; d_gene: TRBD2; CDR3nt: TGCAGCGGACGACTAGCGGGGGGACCCACGAACACCGGGGAGCTGTTTTTT; CDR3aa: CSGRLAGGPTNTGELFF
abundance: NA; v_gene: TRBV5-1; j_gene: TRBJ2-7; d_gene: NA; CDR3nt: TGCGCCAGCAGCTTGCCTTCCTACGAGCAGTACTTC; CDR3aa: CASSLPSYEQYF
abundance: NA; v_gene: TRBV5-1; j_gene: TRBJ2-2; d_gene: TRBD1; CDR3nt: TGCGCCAGCACCTCGGGGACAGGGGCGAACACCGGGGAGCTGTTTTTT; CDR3aa: CASTSGTGANTGELFF
abundance: NA; v_gene: TRBV3-1/TRBV3-2; j_gene: TRBJ2-5; d_gene: NA; CDR3nt: TGTGCCAGCAGCCAACTAGGCGGCTCAGGACGGGAGACCCAGTACTTC; CDR3aa: CASSQLGGSGRETQYF
abundance: once; v_gene: TRBV4-1; j_gene: TRBJ2-4; d_gene: TRBD1; CDR3nt: TGCGCCAGCAGCCCAATGGAGGGACAGGGTATCAAAAACATTCAGTACTTC; CDR3aa: CASSPMEGQGIKNIQYF
abundance: NA; v_gene: TRBV27; j_gene: TRBJ1-3; d_gene: NA; CDR3nt: TGTGCCAGCAGTTTATTTTTACAGGGCCTCTCTGGAAACACCATATATTTT; CDR3aa: CASSLFLQGLSGNTIYF
abundance: NA; v_gene: TRBV7-2; j_gene: TRBJ2-1; d_gene: NA; CDR3nt: TGTGCCAGCAGCCTCCAGCGGGCCAATGAGCAGTTCTTC; CDR3aa: CASSLQRANEQFF
abundance: NA; v_gene: TRBV3-1/TRBV3-2; j_gene: TRBJ1-5; d_gene: NA; CDR3nt: TGTGCCAGCAGCCCTCCAGGGGCCCTACTTCAGCCCCAGCATTTT; CDR3aa: CASSPPGALLQPQHF
abundance: NA; v_gene: TRBV30; j_gene: TRBJ2-1; d_gene: TRBD2; CDR3nt: TGTGCCTGGAGTGCCGGGCGGGAGTTTGATGAGCAGTTCTTC; CDR3aa: CAWSAGREFDEQFF
abundance: NA; v_gene: TRBV12-3/TRBV12-4; j_gene: TRBJ1-1; d_gene: NA; CDR3nt: TGTGCCAGCAGTTTACGGGGCTACACTGAAGCTTTCTTT; CDR3aa: CASSLRGYTEAFF
abundance: NA; v_gene: TRBV6-5; j_gene: TRBJ2-7; d_gene: TRBD2; CDR3nt: TGTGCCAGCAGTTACTGGACTAGCGGCTACGAGCAGTACTTC; CDR3aa: CASSYWTSGYEQYF
abundance: NA; v_gene: TRBV6-6; j_gene: TRBJ1-2; d_gene: NA; CDR3nt: TGTGCCAGCAGCACCAGGACAGACGTCTATGGCTACACCTTC; CDR3aa: CASSTRTDVYGYTF
abundance: NA; v_gene: TRBV19; j_gene: TRBJ2-1; d_gene: NA; CDR3nt: TGTGCCAGTAGCCCGGGCCGGAAACTGTTCTTC; CDR3aa: CASSPGRKLFF
abundance: NA; v_gene: TRBV6-2/TRBV6-3; j_gene: TRBJ2-3; d_gene: NA; CDR3nt: TGTGCCAGCAGTACTGGAGGGCCCTCAGATACGCAGTATTTT; CDR3aa: CASSTGGPSDTQYF
abundance: few; v_gene: TRBV6-2/TRBV6-3; j_gene: TRBJ2-4; d_gene: NA; CDR3nt: TGTGCCAGCAGTACCGACAAGGGGAACATTCAGTACTTC; CDR3aa: CASSTDKGNIQYF
abundance: NA; v_gene: TRBV6-5; j_gene: TRBJ1-1; d_gene: NA; CDR3nt: TGTGCCAGCAGTCCCGGACGGTTATTGAACACTGAAGCTTTCTTT; CDR3aa: CASSPGRLLNTEAFF
abundance: NA; v_gene: TRBV10-3; j_gene: TRBJ1-1; d_gene: NA; CDR3nt: TGTGCCATCTCTACCTGGGGGGAGGGTAGCACTGAAGCTTTCTTT; CDR3aa: CAISTWGEGSTEAFF
abundance: NA; v_gene: TRBV7-3; j_gene: TRBJ2-2; d_gene: NA; CDR3nt: TGTGCCAGCAGCTTCGGACAGCCTCCGAACACCGGGGAGCTGTTTTTT; CDR3aa: CASSFGQPPNTGELFF
abundance: NA; v_gene: TRBV2; j_gene: TRBJ2-3; d_gene: NA; CDR3nt: TGTGCCAGCAGCGCTCTATCTAGCACAGATACGCAGTATTTT; CDR3aa: CASSALSSTDTQYF
abundance: NA; v_gene: TRBV30; j_gene: TRBJ2-5; d_gene: NA; CDR3nt: TGTGCCTGGAGTGTGGGTTGGCAAGAGACCCAGTACTTC; CDR3aa: CAWSVGWQETQYF
abundance: NA; v_gene: TRBV10-2; j_gene: TRBJ1-2; d_gene: NA; CDR3nt: TGCGCCAGCAGTTCACCCCAGGGAGCTAACTATGGCTACACCTTC; CDR3aa: CASSSPQGANYGYTF
abundance: NA; v_gene: TRBV11-2; j_gene: TRBJ2-4; d_gene: TRBD2; CDR3nt: TGTGCCAGCAGGAGCCCCCGAGGCGGGAGAGGAAAAAACATTCAGTACTTC; CDR3aa: CASRSPRGGRGKNIQYF
abundance: NA; v_gene: TRBV7-2; j_gene: TRBJ2-1; d_gene: TRBD2; CDR3nt: TGTGCCAGCAGCCCCGGCGGGACTACCTACAATGAGCAGTTCTTC; CDR3aa: CASSPGGTTYNEQFF
abundance: NA; v_gene: TRBV7-9; j_gene: TRBJ2-3; d_gene: NA; CDR3nt: TGTGCCAGCAGCTTAGCGGGAGGCATTGTTACAGATACGCAGTATTTT; CDR3aa: CASSLAGGIVTDTQYF
abundance: NA; v_gene: TRBV3-1/TRBV3-2; j_gene: TRBJ2-7; d_gene: TRBD1; CDR3nt: TGTGCCAGCACTGGGGGACAGGGGTCCTACGAGCAGTACTTC; CDR3aa: CASTGGQGSYEQYF
abundance: NA; v_gene: TRBV7-9; j_gene: TRBJ1-2; d_gene: NA; CDR3nt: TGTGCCAGCAGCGACCGACCTGGGGCCGACCTCTATGGCTACACCTTC; CDR3aa: CASSDRPGADLYGYTF
abundance: once; v_gene: TRBV28; j_gene: TRBJ1-1; d_gene: NA; CDR3nt: TGTGCCAGCTCAGTGGGGGGGCTAATGAACACTGAAGCTTTCTTT; CDR3aa: CASSVGGLMNTEAFF
abundance: NA; v_gene: TRBV28; j_gene: TRBJ2-1; d_gene: NA; CDR3nt: TGTGCCAGCAGTTTAAGTGGGCCTGAGCAGTTCTTC; CDR3aa: CASSLSGPEQFF
abundance: once; v_gene: TRBV6-1; j_gene: TRBJ1-5; d_gene: NA; CDR3nt: TGTGCCAGCAGCCCCTATAGCAATCAGCCCCAGCATTTT; CDR3aa: CASSPYSNQPQHF
abundance: NA; v_gene: TRBV4-2; j_gene: TRBJ2-2; d_gene: NA; CDR3nt: TGTGCCAGCAGCCAAGATCCAGCCCTTCGGGACACCGGGGAGCTGTTTTTT; CDR3aa: CASSQDPALRDTGELFF
abundance: NA; v_gene: TRBV6-4; j_gene: TRBJ2-1; d_gene: TRBD1; CDR3nt: TGTGCCAGCAGTGACTCGGGACAGGGTAGCAATGAGCAGTTCTTC; CDR3aa: CASSDSGQGSNEQFF
abundance: NA; v_gene: TRBV6-1; j_gene: TRBJ1-2; d_gene: NA; CDR3nt: TGTGCCAGCAGTGAAGCAGGAAACTATGGCTACACCTTC; CDR3aa: CASSEAGNYGYTF
abundance: NA; v_gene: TRBV6-4; j_gene: TRBJ1-6; d_gene: NA; CDR3nt: TGTGCCAGCAGTGAGGATAGCACTTTGAATTCACCCCTCCACTTT; CDR3aa: CASSEDSTLNSPLHF
abundance: NA; v_gene: TRBV11-2; j_gene: TRBJ2-7; d_gene: TRBD2; CDR3nt: TGTGCCAGCAGCTTAGCCTCTGGCGCACTAGCGGTTTACGAGCAGTACTTC; CDR3aa: CASSLASGALAVYEQYF
abundance: NA; v_gene: TRBV19; j_gene: TRBJ2-2; d_gene: NA; CDR3nt: TGTGCCAGTAGTATCGAGGGGGTTAACACCGGGGAGCTGTTTTTT; CDR3aa: CASSIEGVNTGELFF
abundance: NA; v_gene: TRBV2; j_gene: TRBJ2-2; d_gene: NA; CDR3nt: TGTGCCAGCTGGGGAGGCGGGACGAACACCGGGGAGCTGTTTTTT; CDR3aa: CASWGGGTNTGELFF
abundance: NA; v_gene: TRBV25-1; j_gene: TRBJ1-1; d_gene: TRBD1; CDR3nt: TGTGCCAGCAGAGACCGAAAGACAGGGGGCACTGAAGCTTTCTTT; CDR3aa: CASRDRKTGGTEAFF
abundance: few; v_gene: TRBV2; j_gene: TRBJ2-1; d_gene: NA; CDR3nt: TGTGCCAGCAGTCAAGGCCCATTTGAGCAGTTCTTC; CDR3aa: CASSQGPFEQFF
abundance: NA; v_gene: TRBV6-6; j_gene: TRBJ2-7; d_gene: NA; CDR3nt: TGTGCCAGCTATCATCCCGGTGGTCGAGGGGACGAGCAGTACTTC; CDR3aa: CASYHPGGRGDEQYF
abundance: NA; v_gene: TRBV9; j_gene: TRBJ2-5; d_gene: NA; CDR3nt: TGTGCCAGCAGCGTAGTTGTCGGGTCCGAAGAGACCCAGTACTTC; CDR3aa: CASSVVVGSEETQYF
abundance: NA; v_gene: TRBV6-5; j_gene: TRBJ1-2; d_gene: NA; CDR3nt: TGTGCCAGCAGGCCCCTCGGAGATGGCTACACCTTC; CDR3aa: CASRPLGDGYTF
abundance: NA; v_gene: TRBV3-1/TRBV3-2; j_gene: TRBJ1-6; d_gene: TRBD1; CDR3nt: TGTGCCAGCAGCCAAGCGCGGACAGGTAGTTCACCCCTCCACTTT; CDR3aa: CASSQARTGSSPLHF
abundance: NA; v_gene: TRBV7-2; j_gene: TRBJ2-7; d_gene: NA; CDR3nt: TGTGCCAGCAGTCTGGACAGATTCTACGAGCAGTACTTC; CDR3aa: CASSLDRFYEQYF
abundance: once; v_gene: TRBV6-5; j_gene: TRBJ1-1; d_gene: TRBD1; CDR3nt: TGTGCCAGCAGTTACTCCGACAGGGGCACTGAAGCTTTCTTT; CDR3aa: CASSYSDRGTEAFF
abundance: NA; v_gene: TRBV5-1; j_gene: TRBJ2-5; d_gene: NA; CDR3nt: TGCGCCAGCAGCTTTCCGGCTAGAGGAGAGACCCAGTACTTC; CDR3aa: CASSFPARGETQYF